The next 3 T cell receptor beta chains were all read from a single sample in a study of blood T cell repertoires in COVID-19. Clones were read by immunoSEQ multiplex PCR, and TCRdb kept only the in-frame ones, dropping some. The profile shows some 170,000 clones, 76% of them singletons. Sequenced: peripheral blood. The source is a woman aged 50 to 60 with active or convalescent COVID-19.

The gene calls are TRBV27 and TRBJ2-7, with TRBD2 identical over 10 bases. Germline lookup yields CDR1 MNHEY and CDR2 SMNVEV (reference sequence). The CDR3 length is 15 residues. Trimming at V came to 4 bases and at J to 0 bases, leaving 3 bases not matched to a gene. DNA of the CDR3: TGTGCCAGCAGTTATAGCGGGGGGCCCTCCTACGAGCAGTACTTC. Amino acid sequence: CASSYSGGPSYEQYF.

The sample holds one count of this clone. J is TRBJ2-7 and V is TRBV15; 8 nucleotides match TRBD1. V was clipped by 0 bases and J by 5 bases; unmatched bases: 6. The CDR3 loop spans 15 amino acids. Germline V gene lookup returns CDR1 LNHNV and CDR2 YYDKDF (reference sequence). The chain's CDR3 is CATSRDWVQGDEQYF. The CDR3 nucleotides read TGTGCCACCAGCAGAGATTGGGTACAGGGGGACGAGCAGTACTTC.

This clone appeared a single time. The chain joins TRBV28 to TRBJ1-2; 8 bases map to TRBD1. This CDR3 is built from 15 residues. Germline V gene lookup returns CDR1 MDHEN and CDR2 SYDVKM. V lost 4 bases to trimming and J lost 2 bases; unmatched junction nucleotides: 6. CDR3 DNA sequence: TGTGCCAGCAGTTCACGGACAGGGTTAAACTATGGCTACACCTTC. It yields the protein CASSSRTGLNYGYTF.